Sequencing of this T cell receptor (beta chain) was carried out in a study of blood T cell repertoires in COVID-19. The overall study: From T cells, B-cell-depleted T cells, or PBMCs came the material, which was cDNA or gDNA.

The trim removed 0 bases at V and 15 bases at J, leaving 11 bases unmatched. CDR3 length: 14 amino acids. From germline, CDR1 is LGHDT and CDR2 YNNKEL (reference sequence). During active infection, Seattle patients enrolled and were then monitored through disease. TCRdb's table, derived via immunoSEQ multiplex PCR, lists solely in-frame clones and lacks some. The sample contains roughly 290,000 clones, about 80% of which appear only once. V gene TRBV3-1 (or the pseudogene TRBV3-2) combines with J gene TRBJ2-1; TRBD1 matches 7 bases. The clonotype originates from a person aged 65 to 85 with COVID-19, enrolled during active disease. The sequencing input was peripheral blood. The CDR3 sequence: CASSQEGPDRVVFF. Written as DNA, the CDR3 is TGTGCCAGCAGCCAAGAGGGGCCCGACAGGGTCGTGTTCTTC.